The rows below give T cell receptor beta chains drawn from one sample of a study of technical replicates of blood from a few donors. TCRdb keeps only in-frame clones here, not all; method: immunoSEQ multiplex PCR. Here the sample spans approximately 77,000 clones, approximately 94% being singletons. The specimen sequenced was T cells isolated from PBMCs. Source of these receptors: a human donor in good health. CDR3s include the opening cysteine and the closing phenylalanine or tryptophan. D genes are given only for firm matches. The size entry is marked missing in some rows and otherwise reads once, few, many or a size class.

TGTGCCAGCAGCCCTGGGACTAGCGGGAGGGCTCGTTTGTTAGATACGCAGTATTTT CASSPGTSGRARLLDTQYF NA TRBJ2-3 TRBD2 TRBV7-3
TGTGCCAGCAGCTTCCGACAGGGGGCTAATGAAAAACTGTTTTTT CASSFRQGANEKLFF NA TRBJ1-4 TRBD1 TRBV9
TGTGCCACCTCTACAGGGATTCACAATGAGCAGTTCTTC CATSTGIHNEQFF NA TRBJ2-1 NA TRBV28
TGTGCCAGCAGCTTAGAAGGGACAGGGAGGGCCGAGCAGTACTTC CASSLEGTGRAEQYF NA TRBJ2-7 TRBD1 TRBV11-3
TGTGCCAGCCTGAGGACAGTCTTGGATGAGCAGTTCTTC CASLRTVLDEQFF NA TRBJ2-1 NA TRBV28
TGTGCCAGCAGCTGGACTTCCTCCTACGAGCAGTACTTC CASSWTSSYEQYF NA TRBJ2-7 NA TRBV7-2
TGTGCCAGCAGCCCTAAATACAATGAGCAGTTCTTC CASSPKYNEQFF NA TRBJ2-1 NA TRBV13
TGTGCCAGCAGCTTAGGACTCCTACGGGAGCAGTACTTC CASSLGLLREQYF NA TRBJ2-7 NA TRBV7-2
TGTGCCAGTAGTATAGGGGCGGAGGGGGATACGCAGTATTTT CASSIGAEGDTQYF NA TRBJ2-3 NA TRBV19
TGTGCCAGCAGTGAACCCCGGGACAGGGCTGAGGACATTCAGTACTTC CASSEPRDRAEDIQYF NA TRBJ2-4 TRBD1 TRBV2
TGTGCCAGCAGCTTAGATCTTGCGGCGGAGACCCAGTACTTC CASSLDLAAETQYF NA TRBJ2-5 NA TRBV7-3
TGCGCCAGCCGGGGACAGGTTCTATACAATGAGCAGTTCTTC CASRGQVLYNEQFF NA TRBJ2-1 TRBD1 TRBV5-1
TGTGCCAGCAGCGTACTAGCGGGAATAAACAATGAGCAGTTCTTC CASSVLAGINNEQFF NA TRBJ2-1 TRBD2 TRBV7-9
TGTGCCAGTAGTCATCTAGCGGGAGTCTCCTACAATGAGCAGTTCTTC CASSHLAGVSYNEQFF NA TRBJ2-1 TRBD2 TRBV19
TGTGCCAGCAGCTGGCCCGGGACAGGGGGCACTGAAGCTTTCTTT CASSWPGTGGTEAFF NA TRBJ1-1 TRBD1 TRBV5-6
TGTGCCAGCAGTTTATCAATTGGACTAGCGGGGACAGTTCACCGGGAGCTGTTTTTT CASSLSIGLAGTVHRELFF NA TRBJ2-2 TRBD2 TRBV27
TGTGCCATCAGCGCCGGGACTGCACATGAAGCTTTCTTT CAISAGTAHEAFF NA TRBJ1-1 NA TRBV10-3
TGCGCCAGCAGCCAAGATCGGACTAGCGGAGGAAATGCAGATACGCAGTATTTT CASSQDRTSGGNADTQYF NA TRBJ2-3 TRBD2 TRBV4-1
TGCGCCAGCAGTGGGGACTCGAACACTGAAGCTTTCTTT CASSGDSNTEAFF NA TRBJ1-1 NA TRBV10-1
TGTGCCAGCAGCTTAGCGCGTAGCGCTAACTATGGCTACACCTTC CASSLARSANYGYTF NA TRBJ1-2 NA TRBV7-8
TGTGCCAGCAGCGGGGACTTCTACGAGCAGTACTTC CASSGDFYEQYF NA TRBJ2-7 NA TRBV9
TGTGCCAGCGAGTCAGGGCCCTTACCGTATGAAGCTTTCTTT CASESGPLPYEAFF NA TRBJ1-1 NA TRBV2
TGTGCCAGCTCGCCCTTAGCGGGAGAGGTCACGAATGAGCAGTTCTTC CASSPLAGEVTNEQFF once TRBJ2-1 TRBD2 TRBV18
TGTGCCAGCTCACTAGACAGGGGAGCAGATACGCAGTATTTT CASSLDRGADTQYF NA TRBJ2-3 TRBD1 TRBV6-4
TGTGCCAGCAGCTTAGGCAGGGGAGGGTACGAGCAGTACTTC CASSLGRGGYEQYF once TRBJ2-7 NA TRBV7-6
TGTGCCAGCAGTTACTTGGCGGGAAGGACGGATACGCAGTATTTT CASSYLAGRTDTQYF NA TRBJ2-3 NA TRBV6-5
TGTGCCAGCAGTTACGGCTTTAGCCTTATGAACACTGAAGCTTTCTTT CASSYGFSLMNTEAFF NA TRBJ1-1 NA TRBV6-5
TGTGCCAGCATGGTAAACAGGGTTAGCAATCAGCCCCAGCATTTT CASMVNRVSNQPQHF NA TRBJ1-5 NA TRBV6-5
TGTGCCAGCTGGGCCCCCTCCGGGAACAATGAGCAGTTCTTC CASWAPSGNNEQFF NA TRBJ2-1 NA TRBV6-6
TGCGCCAGCAGAAACCAAGGACAGGCCGTGACTAGCGAGACCTACGAGCAGTACTTC CASRNQGQAVTSETYEQYF NA TRBJ2-7 NA TRBV23-1
TGCGCCAGTCCTCAGGGGACTAGCGGGACCCATGAGCAGTTCTTC CASPQGTSGTHEQFF NA TRBJ2-1 TRBD2 TRBV10-1
TGTGCCAGCAGTTTCAGCGGGAGGGCCAAATTCAATGAGCAGTTCTTC CASSFSGRAKFNEQFF NA TRBJ2-1 TRBD2 TRBV6-5
TGTGCCAGCAGCCCTTCACCTAGGCTTCTGTTTTTT CASSPSPRLLFF NA TRBJ1-4 NA TRBV7-9
TGTGCCAGTATGGGACTAGCGGGACCGAACACCGGGGAGCTGTTTTTT CASMGLAGPNTGELFF NA TRBJ2-2 TRBD2 TRBV19
TGTGCCAGCAGTGTGGACAGGGGAGATGAAAAACTGTTTTTT CASSVDRGDEKLFF NA TRBJ1-4 TRBD1 TRBV27
TGTGCCATCGAGGACAGAAGCACAGATACGCAGTATTTT CAIEDRSTDTQYF NA TRBJ2-3 NA TRBV6-5
TGTGCCAGCAGCTTAGCGATCTACAGGCGGGGGCAAGAGACCCAGTACTTC CASSLAIYRRGQETQYF NA TRBJ2-5 TRBD2 TRBV7-2
TGTGCCACCGGGGGGGCTAGCACAGATACGCAGTATTTT CATGGASTDTQYF NA TRBJ2-3 TRBD2 TRBV6-6
TGTGCCAGCAGCCGCGGGACAGATGTGAACACTGAAGCTTTCTTT CASSRGTDVNTEAFF NA TRBJ1-1 TRBD1 TRBV7-8
TGTGCCAGCAAGCATGAAGCCGCCTACAATGAGCAGTTCTTC CASKHEAAYNEQFF NA TRBJ2-1 NA TRBV7-3
TGTGCCAGCAACCAACAGGGGGCAGGAGAGACCCAGTACTTC CASNQQGAGETQYF NA TRBJ2-5 TRBD1 TRBV7-9
TGTGCCAGCAGCTCCATGACCCGGGACAGAGTCCCTCGTCTTGAAAAACTGTTTTTT CASSSMTRDRVPRLEKLFF once TRBJ1-4 TRBD1 TRBV7-2
TGTGCCAGCAGTCAAACCCGGGGAAACGAGCAGTACTTC CASSQTRGNEQYF NA TRBJ2-7 NA TRBV6-5
TGTGCCAGCAGCTTCGGACTAGCGGGATCCTACGAGCAGTACTTC CASSFGLAGSYEQYF NA TRBJ2-7 TRBD2 TRBV7-2
TGTGCCAGCAGGCGTACCCTCGACGAGCAGTACTTC CASRRTLDEQYF NA TRBJ2-7 NA TRBV28
TGTGCCAGCAGTACAAGACTAGCGGGAGGCGAGCAGTACTTC CASSTRLAGGEQYF NA TRBJ2-7 TRBD2 TRBV28
TGTGCCAGCAGCCCTGGACTGGGAGTCTACGAGCAGTACTTC CASSPGLGVYEQYF NA TRBJ2-7 NA TRBV7-2
TGTGCCAGCAAGGGACTCGCAAACACCGGGGAGCTGTTTTTT CASKGLANTGELFF NA TRBJ2-2 NA TRBV6-4
TGTGCCAGCAGCCATTCAAACCACAGGGGTAACACCGGGGAGCTGTTTTTT CASSHSNHRGNTGELFF NA TRBJ2-2 TRBD1 TRBV9
TGTGCCAGCAGCCAGGGGACTACCCGTGAGACCCAGTACTTC CASSQGTTRETQYF NA TRBJ2-5 TRBD2 TRBV4-2
TGCGCCAGCAGCCAAGATTTGCTAGCGGGAGGTCTCTACGAGCAGTACTTC CASSQDLLAGGLYEQYF NA TRBJ2-7 TRBD2 TRBV4-3
TGTGCCAGTAGTCCTGGCGGTGTCTACAATGAGCAGTTCTTC CASSPGGVYNEQFF NA TRBJ2-1 NA TRBV19
TGTGCCAGCAGTACCCACCCAGGCACAGATACGCAGTATTTT CASSTHPGTDTQYF once TRBJ2-3 NA TRBV7-2
TGTGCCAGCAGCTCGGGAGTTTCCTGGACAGATACGCAGTATTTT CASSSGVSWTDTQYF NA TRBJ2-3 NA TRBV7-3